Listed below are T cell receptor beta chains from one sample, sequenced in a study of T cells in Graves' hyperthyroidism and ophthalmopathy. TCRdb re-analysed the multiplex PCR reads in MiXCR, keeping a single row per CDR3 protein. The sample has roughly 560,000 distinct CDR3 sequences, about 14% seen once. Sequencing was performed on blood. The receptors derive from a middle-aged woman with Graves' ophthalmopathy. The CDR3 runs from the conserved cysteine through the conserved F or W. Fields, in order: J gene, clone size, CDR3 length, D gene, V gene, CDR3 DNA, CDR3 protein. A D gene is named only where the DNA matches it firmly. Only part of the rows carry a size: once, few, many, or a class if the clone is expanded.

TRBJ2-7 | many | 14 | TRBD1 | TRBV6-1 | TGTGCCAGCAGTCAAGGACAGGGTTATATTGAGCAGTACTTC | CASSQGQGYIEQYF
TRBJ2-5 | - | 17 | TRBD2 | TRBV7-8 | TGTGCCAGCAGCTTACTATTAGCGGGAGCGATAGGAGAGACCCAGTACTTC | CASSLLLAGAIGETQYF
TRBJ2-2 | few | 16 | TRBD1 | TRBV7-2 | TGTGCCAGCAGCTTGGCCGGACAGGGGAACGGCGGGGAGCTGTTTTTT | CASSLAGQGNGGELFF
TRBJ2-7 | many | 15 | TRBD1 | TRBV6-5 | TGTGCCAGCAGTTACTCGGGGGACAGTACCTACGAGCAGTACTTC | CASSYSGDSTYEQYF
TRBJ1-3 | - | 16 | TRBD1 | TRBV6-5 | TGTGCCAGCAGTTACCAATGGACAGGGGATGGAAACACCATATATTTT | CASSYQWTGDGNTIYF
TRBJ2-7 | many | 12 | - | TRBV2 | TGTGCCAGCCGCTTAAAACTTGCCGAGCAGTACTTC | CASRLKLAEQYF
TRBJ1-6 | - | 13 | - | TRBV11-2 | TGTGCCAGCAGCTTCGGATTAGGTTCACCCCTCCACTTT | CASSFGLGSPLHF
TRBJ1-5 | - | 16 | - | TRBV28 | TGTGCCAGCAGTTTATCTCCCGGGGCTAGCAATCAGCCCCAGCATTTT | CASSLSPGASNQPQHF
TRBJ2-5 | many | 14 | - | TRBV6-5 | TGTGCCAGCAGATACGGGGTCGGCCAAGAGACCCAGTACTTC | CASRYGVGQETQYF
TRBJ2-2 | - | 15 | - | TRBV30 | TGTGCCTGGAGAGGGGAGGGGGCGAACACCGGGGAGCTGTTTTTT | CAWRGEGANTGELFF
TRBJ1-2 | many | 13 | TRBD1 | TRBV30 | TGTGCCGGGGACAGATACTATAGCTATGGCTACACCTTC | CAGDRYYSYGYTF
TRBJ2-7 | - | 14 | - | TRBV20-1 | TGCAGTGCTAGGGGTCCGGGAGCAAGCTACGAGCAGTACTTC | CSARGPGASYEQYF
TRBJ2-2 | few | 13 | - | TRBV7-7 | TGTGCTAGCAGCTCCCAAAACGCCGGGGAGCTGTTTTTT | CASSSQNAGELFF
TRBJ1-5 | many | 13 | - | TRBV27 | TGTGCCAGCAGTTTATCGAGGAATCAGCCCCAGCATTTT | CASSLSRNQPQHF
TRBJ2-5 | many | 13 | TRBD1 | TRBV2 | TGTGCCAGCAGAACAGGGGTGACAGAGACCCAGTACTTC | CASRTGVTETQYF
TRBJ2-7 | few | 16 | - | TRBV5-1 | TGCGCCAGCAGCTTGGTGGGGGTGACAGGTTACTACGAGCAGTACTTC | CASSLVGVTGYYEQYF